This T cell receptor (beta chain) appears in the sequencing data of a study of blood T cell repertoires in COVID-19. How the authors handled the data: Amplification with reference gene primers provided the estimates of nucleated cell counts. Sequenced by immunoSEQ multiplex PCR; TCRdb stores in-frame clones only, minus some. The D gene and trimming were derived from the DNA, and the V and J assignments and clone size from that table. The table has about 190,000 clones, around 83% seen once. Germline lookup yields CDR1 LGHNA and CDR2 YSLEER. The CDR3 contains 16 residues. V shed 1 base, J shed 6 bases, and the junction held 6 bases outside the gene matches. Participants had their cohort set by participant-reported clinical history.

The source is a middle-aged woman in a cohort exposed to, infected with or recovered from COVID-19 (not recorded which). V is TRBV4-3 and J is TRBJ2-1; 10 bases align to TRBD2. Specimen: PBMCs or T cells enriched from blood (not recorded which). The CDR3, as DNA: TGCGCCAGCAGCCAAGGGTCTAGCGGGAGAGGCAATGAGCAGTTCTTC. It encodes CASSQGSSGRGNEQFF.